Listed below are T cell receptor beta chains from one sample, sequenced in a study of vaccination and CD4 T cells after COVID-19. These receptors' antigens are unknown. TCRdb itself ran the PCR reads through MiXCR, one entry per CDR3 protein. The top ten hold over 4% of the sample, which has about 21,000 distinct CDR3 sequences, 30% to 45% seen once. This specimen was CD4+ T cells from blood, cultured in vitro, taken before SARS-CoV-2 vaccination. These receptors originate from a human donor who had recovered from COVID-19. The CDR3 runs from the conserved cysteine through the conserved F or W. The order of the fields is CDR3 DNA, CDR3 protein, D gene, J gene, V gene, clone size. D genes are given only for firm matches. Expanded clones get a size class; other rows say once, few or many, or leave the size out.

TGCGCCAGCAGTGAGAGAGGGGTCACTGAAGCTTTCTTT | CASSERGVTEAFF | - | TRBJ1-1 | TRBV10-2 | -
TGTGCCAGCAGCCGCCGGACAGGGTGGGAGAACACTGAAGCTTTCTTT | CASSRRTGWENTEAFF | TRBD1 | TRBJ1-1 | TRBV11-2 | -
TGTGCCAGCAGTGCCCAGGGGGCCAACACTGAAGCTTTCTTT | CASSAQGANTEAFF | TRBD1 | TRBJ1-1 | TRBV6-1 | few
TGTGCCACCAGCAGAGATCAGTCAAGATATAAAGCTTTCTTT | CATSRDQSRYKAFF | - | TRBJ1-1 | TRBV15 | few
TGTGCCAGCAGTGAGGGGGACAGGGGCTCAATTTATAACTATGGCTACACCTTC | CASSEGDRGSIYNYGYTF | TRBD1 | TRBJ1-2 | TRBV6-1 | -
TGTGCCAGCGATATGGGGACGAACACTGAAGCTTTCTTT | CASDMGTNTEAFF | - | TRBJ1-1 | TRBV2 | once
TGTGCCAGCAGCCGAACGACAGGGGGCGGTAACTATGGCTACACCTTC | CASSRTTGGGNYGYTF | TRBD1 | TRBJ1-2 | TRBV27 | few
TGTGCCAGCAGACGGCAGGAGACCGGGGAGCTGTTTTTT | CASRRQETGELFF | - | TRBJ2-2 | TRBV12-3/TRBV12-4 | -
TGCAGTGCTACCCCAGGGTCCTACGAGCAGTACTTC | CSATPGSYEQYF | - | TRBJ2-7 | TRBV20-1 | once
TGTGCCAGCAGGAGAGGTGGGGATTCACCCCTCCACTTT | CASRRGGDSPLHF | - | TRBJ1-6 | TRBV27 | -
TGTGCCAGCAGTTACTCGACTGGGCGAAGGCAGCCCCAGCATTTT | CASSYSTGRRQPQHF | - | TRBJ1-5 | TRBV6-2/TRBV6-3 | -
TGTGCCAGCAGTGGAAGGCCGCCCTATGGCTACACCTTC | CASSGRPPYGYTF | - | TRBJ1-2 | TRBV6-1 | medium-sized
TGTGCCAGCAGTTACGGACAGAGCTCCTACGAGCAGTACTTC | CASSYGQSSYEQYF | - | TRBJ2-7 | TRBV6-2/TRBV6-3 | once
TGCGCCAGCAGTGACACTCAAATTAGCAATGAGCAGTTCTTC | CASSDTQISNEQFF | - | TRBJ2-1 | TRBV10-1 | once
TGTGCCAGCAGTGGGACCAAAGAGACCCAGTACTTC | CASSGTKETQYF | - | TRBJ2-5 | TRBV12-3/TRBV12-4 | few
TGTGCCAGTAGTAGACTGGTTACAGGGGGCGAGGGCTACACCTTC | CASSRLVTGGEGYTF | TRBD1 | TRBJ1-2 | TRBV19 | -
TGCAGTGCCCCCGTGTCGGGACAGGGTCCTTCTCCGGATGGCTACACCTTC | CSAPVSGQGPSPDGYTF | TRBD1 | TRBJ1-2 | TRBV20-1 | -
TGTGCCAGCAGCTTAAGGACCTGGGCAGATACGCAGTATTTT | CASSLRTWADTQYF | - | TRBJ2-3 | TRBV7-3 | few
TGTGCCAGCATCGGAGGGGGCTATGGCTACACCTTC | CASIGGGYGYTF | - | TRBJ1-2 | TRBV6-2/TRBV6-3 | -
TGTGCCAGCAGTTACGGGGAAGGCAATCAGCCCCAGCATTTT | CASSYGEGNQPQHF | - | TRBJ1-5 | TRBV6-5 | -
TGTGCCAGCAGTTTAGATCCACAGGGTAAACAGCCCCAGCATTTT | CASSLDPQGKQPQHF | - | TRBJ1-5 | TRBV27 | -
TGTGCCAGTAGTATATGGGCAGGGGCCGACTCGCGCAATCAGCCCCAGCATTTT | CASSIWAGADSRNQPQHF | - | TRBJ1-5 | TRBV19 | -
TGTGCCAGCAGCCCCCCAGGGGAGTATGGCTACACCTTC | CASSPPGEYGYTF | - | TRBJ1-2 | TRBV11-3 | few
TGTGCCAGCAGCTTACAAACAGGGGGGTATGGCTACACCTTC | CASSLQTGGYGYTF | TRBD1 | TRBJ1-2 | TRBV7-2 | -
TGTGCCAGCAGCTTAAATTCAGGGGACGCTGGTGGCTACACCTTC | CASSLNSGDAGGYTF | - | TRBJ1-2 | TRBV7-2 | few
TGTGCCAGCAGCTTGGCCTCGTCGAACACCGGGGAGCTGTTTTTT | CASSLASSNTGELFF | - | TRBJ2-2 | TRBV5-4 | -
TGTGCCAGCAGCCAAGACGGAACAGAACCTAACTATGGCTACACCTTC | CASSQDGTEPNYGYTF | - | TRBJ1-2 | TRBV7-2 | -
TGCAGTGCTAGAGGCGGACAGGGATCCTATAATTCACCCCTCCACTTT | CSARGGQGSYNSPLHF | TRBD1 | TRBJ1-6 | TRBV20-1 | -
TGTGCCAGCGGGAAGCCCCGGGGCTACACCTTC | CASGKPRGYTF | - | TRBJ1-2 | TRBV6-2/TRBV6-3 | few
TGTGCCAGCAGTCAGGACAGGGCTGGCTACACCTTC | CASSQDRAGYTF | TRBD1 | TRBJ1-2 | TRBV7-2 | medium-sized